This T cell receptor beta chain emerged from a study of vaccination and CD4 T cells after COVID-19. As to treatment: 10-day PBMC culture with coronavirus spike peptide pools or control peptides (ViraFEST assay). This clonotype was detected a few times. Its target is unknown. Cultured CD4+ T-cell DNA underwent Oncomine TCR Beta short-read sequencing. TCRdb reprocessed the PCR reads with MiXCR, giving one entry per CDR3 protein. The repertoire holds fewer than 11,000 distinct CDR3 sequences, around 42% seen once, with about 34% in the top ten. The material sequenced was CD4+ T cells from blood, cultured in vitro. This clonotype was obtained from a human donor who had recovered from COVID-19.

CDR3 bases: TGTGCCAGCAGTGAAGCGCAGGTGACAGATACGCAGTATTTT. Protein sequence: CASSEAQVTDTQYF. The gene calls are TRBV2 and TRBJ2-3; D call uncertain. Germline CDR1 reads SNHLY; CDR2 reads FYNNEI. This CDR3 is 14 amino acids long. Trimming shortened V by 0 bases and J by 3 bases, and 7 bases separated the two germline ends.